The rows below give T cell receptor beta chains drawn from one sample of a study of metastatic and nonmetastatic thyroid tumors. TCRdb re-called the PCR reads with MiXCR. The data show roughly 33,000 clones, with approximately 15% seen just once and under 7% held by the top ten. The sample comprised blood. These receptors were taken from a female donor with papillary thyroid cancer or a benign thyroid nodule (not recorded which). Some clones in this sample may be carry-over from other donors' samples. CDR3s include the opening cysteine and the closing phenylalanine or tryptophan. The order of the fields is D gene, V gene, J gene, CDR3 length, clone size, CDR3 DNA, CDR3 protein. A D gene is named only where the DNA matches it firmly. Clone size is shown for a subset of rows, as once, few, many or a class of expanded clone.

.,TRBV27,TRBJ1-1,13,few,TGTGCCAGCATTTTAAGGGGTCACACTCAAGCTTTCTTT,CASILRGHTQAFF
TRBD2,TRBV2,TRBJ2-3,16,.,TGTGCCAGCAGTAGGCTAGCGGGAGGATCGACAGATACGCAGTATTTT,CASSRLAGGSTDTQYF
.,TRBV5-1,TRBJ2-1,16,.,TGCGCCAGCAGCTTGGAGCAGGCGGCACGCTCCAATGAGCAGTTCTTC,CASSLEQAARSNEQFF
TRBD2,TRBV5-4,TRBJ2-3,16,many,TGTGCCAGCAGCTTGCTCTCGGGAGGGCTAACAGATACGCAGTATTTT,CASSLLSGGLTDTQYF
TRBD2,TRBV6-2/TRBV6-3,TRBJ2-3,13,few,TGTGCCAGCACGAATAGCGGGACAGATACGCAGTATTTT,CASTNSGTDTQYF
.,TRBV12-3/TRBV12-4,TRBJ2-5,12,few,TGTGCCAGCAGTAACAGACAGGTCGCCGAGTACTTC,CASSNRQVAEYF
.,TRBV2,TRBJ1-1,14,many,TGTGCCAGCAGTGCACGACAGATGAACACTGAAGCTTTCTTT,CASSARQMNTEAFF
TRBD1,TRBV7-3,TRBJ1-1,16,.,TGTGCCAGCAGCTTAAGCGGGGGGACAGGGAAGGCTGAAGCTTTCTTT,CASSLSGGTGKAEAFF
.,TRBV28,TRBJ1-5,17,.,TGTGCCAGCAGTACTACTTGGGGGAGGGGCAGCAATCGGCCCCAGCATTTT,CASSTTWGRGSNRPQHF
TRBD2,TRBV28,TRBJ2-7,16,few,TGTGCCAGCAGTTTACCGACTAGCAGCTCCCCCTACGAGCAGTACTTC,CASSLPTSSSPYEQYF
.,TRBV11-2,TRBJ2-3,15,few,TGTGCCAGCAGCCTCGTAGGGAGGTCTGGAGATACGCAGTATTTT,CASSLVGRSGDTQYF
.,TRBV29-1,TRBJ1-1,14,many,TGCAGCGTTGAAGAGCTAGCGGGGAACACTGAAGCTTTCTTT,CSVEELAGNTEAFF
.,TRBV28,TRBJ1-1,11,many,TGTGCCAGCAGGTGGGGTACTGAAGCTTTCTTT,CASRWGTEAFF
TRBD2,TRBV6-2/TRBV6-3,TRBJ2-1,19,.,TGTGCCAGCAAACGTTCCGGGACTAGCGGGATGTACTCCTACAATGAGCAGTTCTTC,CASKRSGTSGMYSYNEQFF
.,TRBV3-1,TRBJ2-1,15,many,TGTGCCAGCAGTACCCAGGGACACCAATACAATGAGCAGTTCTTC,CASSTQGHQYNEQFF
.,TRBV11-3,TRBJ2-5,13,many,TGTGCCAGCAGCTTAGGTGGTGGCGAGACCCAGTACTTC,CASSLGGGETQYF
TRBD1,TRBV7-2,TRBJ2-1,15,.,TGTGCCAGCAGCTTAGCCAGGGGGCTGTTGAATGAGCAGTTCTTC,CASSLARGLLNEQFF
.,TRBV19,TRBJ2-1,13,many,TGTGCCAGTAGTATAGTAGGGGGGGGCGAGCAGTTCTTC,CASSIVGGGEQFF
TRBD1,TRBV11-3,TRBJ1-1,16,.,TGTGCCAGCAGCCAACCGGTAGGGGGCGTATACACTGAAGCTTTCTTT,CASSQPVGGVYTEAFF
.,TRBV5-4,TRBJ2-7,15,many,TGTGCCAGCAGCCGCTGGGAGAGCGGTCCCCACGAGCAGTACTTC,CASSRWESGPHEQYF
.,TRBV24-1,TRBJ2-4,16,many,TGTGCCACCAGTGATTCTGGACAGAAATCCAGGAACATTCAGTACTTC,CATSDSGQKSRNIQYF
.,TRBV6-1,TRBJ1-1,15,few,TGTGCCAGCAGGACCTTGACAGGAAGGAACACTGGAGCTTTCTTT,CASRTLTGRNTGAFF